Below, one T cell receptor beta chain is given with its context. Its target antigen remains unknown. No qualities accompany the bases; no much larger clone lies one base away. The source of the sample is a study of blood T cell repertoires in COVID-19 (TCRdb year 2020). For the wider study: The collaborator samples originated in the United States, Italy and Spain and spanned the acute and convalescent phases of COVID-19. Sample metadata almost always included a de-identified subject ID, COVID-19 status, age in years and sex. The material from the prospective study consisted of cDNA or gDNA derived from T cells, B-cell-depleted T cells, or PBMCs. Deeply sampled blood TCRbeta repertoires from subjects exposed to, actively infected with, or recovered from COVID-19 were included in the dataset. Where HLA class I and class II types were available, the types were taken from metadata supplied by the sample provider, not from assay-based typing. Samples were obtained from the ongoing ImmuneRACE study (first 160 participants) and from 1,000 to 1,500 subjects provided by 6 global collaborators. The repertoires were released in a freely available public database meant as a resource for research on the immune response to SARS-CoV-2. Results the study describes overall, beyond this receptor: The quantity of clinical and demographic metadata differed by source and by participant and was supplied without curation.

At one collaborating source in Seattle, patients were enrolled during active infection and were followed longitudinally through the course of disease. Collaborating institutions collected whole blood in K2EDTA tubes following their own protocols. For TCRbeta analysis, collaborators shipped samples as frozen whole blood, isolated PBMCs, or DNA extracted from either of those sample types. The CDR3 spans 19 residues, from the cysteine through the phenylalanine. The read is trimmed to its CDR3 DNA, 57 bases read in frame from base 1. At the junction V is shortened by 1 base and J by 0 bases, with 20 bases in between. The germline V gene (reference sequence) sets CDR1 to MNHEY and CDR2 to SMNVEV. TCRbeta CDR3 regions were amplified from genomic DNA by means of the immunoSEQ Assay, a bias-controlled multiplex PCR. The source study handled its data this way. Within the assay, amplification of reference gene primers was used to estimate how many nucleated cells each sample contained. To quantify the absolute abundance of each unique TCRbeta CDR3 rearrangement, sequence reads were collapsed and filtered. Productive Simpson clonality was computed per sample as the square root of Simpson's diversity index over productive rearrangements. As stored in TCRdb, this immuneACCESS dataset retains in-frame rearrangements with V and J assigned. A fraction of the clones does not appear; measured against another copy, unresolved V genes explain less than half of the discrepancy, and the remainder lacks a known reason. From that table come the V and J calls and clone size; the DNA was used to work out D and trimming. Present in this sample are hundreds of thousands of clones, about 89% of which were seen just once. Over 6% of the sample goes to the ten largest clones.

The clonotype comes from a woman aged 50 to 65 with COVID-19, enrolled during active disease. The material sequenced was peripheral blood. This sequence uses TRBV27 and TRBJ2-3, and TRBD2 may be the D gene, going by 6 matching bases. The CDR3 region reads CASSLYRAGWDSSTDTQYF. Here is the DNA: TGTGCCAGCAGTTTATATAGGGCAGGGTGGGACTCTAGCACAGATACGCAGTATTTT.